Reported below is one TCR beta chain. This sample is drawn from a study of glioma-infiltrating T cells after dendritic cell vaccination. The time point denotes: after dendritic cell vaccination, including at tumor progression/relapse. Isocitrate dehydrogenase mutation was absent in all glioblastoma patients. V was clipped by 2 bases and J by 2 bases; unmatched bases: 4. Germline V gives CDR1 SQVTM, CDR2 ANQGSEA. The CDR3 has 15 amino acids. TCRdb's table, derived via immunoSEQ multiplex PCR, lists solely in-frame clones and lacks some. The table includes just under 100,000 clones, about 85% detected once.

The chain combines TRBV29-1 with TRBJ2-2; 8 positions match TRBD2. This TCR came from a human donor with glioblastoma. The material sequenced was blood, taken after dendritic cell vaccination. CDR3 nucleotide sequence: TGCAGCGTTGAAAGGCGGGAGGTAAACACCGGGGAGCTGTTTTTT. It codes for CSVERREVNTGELFF.